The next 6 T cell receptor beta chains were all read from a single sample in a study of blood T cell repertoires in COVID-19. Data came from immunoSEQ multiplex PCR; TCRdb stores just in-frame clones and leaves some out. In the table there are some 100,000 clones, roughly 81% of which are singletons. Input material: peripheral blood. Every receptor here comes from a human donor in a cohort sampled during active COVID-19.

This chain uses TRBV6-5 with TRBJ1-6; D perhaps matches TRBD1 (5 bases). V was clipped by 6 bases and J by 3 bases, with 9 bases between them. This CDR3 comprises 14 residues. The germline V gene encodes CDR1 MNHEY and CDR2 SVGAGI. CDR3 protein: CASRPRGYNSPLHF. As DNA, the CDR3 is TGTGCCAGCAGACCAAGGGGCTATAATTCACCCCTCCACTTT.

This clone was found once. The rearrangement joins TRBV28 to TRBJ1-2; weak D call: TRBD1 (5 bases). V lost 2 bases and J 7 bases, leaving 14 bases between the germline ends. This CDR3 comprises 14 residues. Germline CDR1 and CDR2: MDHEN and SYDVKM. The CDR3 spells CASSLRVGASGYTF. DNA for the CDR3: TGTGCCAGCAGTTTACGCGTAGGGGCGTCTGGCTACACCTTC.

CDR3: CASSRTGGPQPQHF. CDR3 nucleotide sequence: TGTGCCAGCAGTCGGACAGGGGGCCCACAGCCCCAGCATTTT. This chain uses TRBV3-1 (or the pseudogene TRBV3-2) with TRBJ1-5; TRBD1 matches at 11 bases. The CDR3 sequence is 14 residues long. CDR1 is LGHDT, CDR2 YNNKEL, per germline (reference sequence). J was trimmed by 7 bases and V by 6 bases; bases with no gene match: 5.

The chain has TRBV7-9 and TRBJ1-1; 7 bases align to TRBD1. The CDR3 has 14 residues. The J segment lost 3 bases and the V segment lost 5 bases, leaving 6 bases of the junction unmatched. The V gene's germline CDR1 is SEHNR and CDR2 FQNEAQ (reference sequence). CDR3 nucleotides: TGTGCCAGCAGCCCCCCAGGGGGAGACACTGAAGCTTTCTTT. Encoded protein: CASSPPGGDTEAFF.

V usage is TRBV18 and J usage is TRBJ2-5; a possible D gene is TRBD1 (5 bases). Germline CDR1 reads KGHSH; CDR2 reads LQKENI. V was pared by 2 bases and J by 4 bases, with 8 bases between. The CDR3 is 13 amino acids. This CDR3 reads CASSPSQGETQYF. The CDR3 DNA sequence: TGTGCCAGCTCACCATCGCAGGGAGAGACCCAGTACTTC.

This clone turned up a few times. The CDR3 nucleotides read TGTGCCAGCAGCATCGACAGGGTGGGCTATGGCTACACCTTC. Protein sequence: CASSIDRVGYGYTF. This chain joins TRBV11-2 and TRBJ1-2, with 7 bases lining up with TRBD1. Per the germline V gene, CDR1 is SGHAT and CDR2 is FQNNGV. V gave up 5 bases and J gave up 4 bases; unmatched junction bases: 7. The CDR3 loop spans 14 amino acids.